One sample yielded the 3 T cell receptor beta chains listed below, sequenced in a study of cytomegalovirus exposure and HLA in healthy donors. The PCR was carried out with 60 Vbeta primers and 13 Jbeta primers. The data were produced by immunoSEQ multiplex PCR, yet TCRdb's version contains in-frame clones alone and is incomplete. The sample includes roughly 180,000 clones, 80% to 90% of them seen just once. The sample was PBMCs. The origin of the receptors is a male donor in good health and CMV-seronegative.

The V call is TRBV29-1, the J call TRBJ1-4, with D perhaps matching TRBD1 (5 bases). V was pared by 7 bases and J by 8 bases, with 17 bases between. The CDR3 covers 13 residues. CDR1 SQVTM and CDR2 ANQGSEA come from the germline V gene. The CDR3 sequence: CSALSKRGEKLFF. The CDR3 coding sequence is TGCAGCGCACTTTCCAAACGGGGGGAAAAACTGTTTTTT. Full variable domain (remainder filled in from reference TRBV29-1 and TRBJ1-4): SAVISQKPSRDICQRGTSLTIQCQVDSQVTMMFWYRQQPGQSLTLIATANQGSEATYESGFVIDKFPISRPNLTFSTLTVSNMSPEDSSIYLCSALSKRGEKLFFGSGTQLSVL.

J is TRBJ2-6 and V is TRBV5-4, with 9 bases matching TRBD2. V was clipped by 4 bases and J by 0 bases; unmatched bases: 8. CDR1 and CDR2 (germline): SGHNT, YYREEE (reference sequence). The CDR3 length is 18 residues. CDR3 nucleotide sequence: TGTGCCAGCAGCGGGGGCGGGAGGGGAACCTCTGGGGCCAACGTCCTGACTTTC. Residues: CASSGGGRGTSGANVLTF. Supplemented by reference TRBV5-4 and TRBJ2-6, the full variable domain reads ETGVTQSPTHLIKTRGQQVTLRCSSQSGHNTVSWYQQALGQGPQFIFQYYREEENGRGNFPPRFSGLQFPNYSSELNVNALELDDSALYLCASSGGGRGTSGANVLTFGAGSRLTVL.

The rearrangement joins TRBV5-4 to TRBJ2-3; D might be TRBD1 (5 bases). The CDR3 length is 15 residues. V was shortened by 5 bases and J by 4 bases, with 17 bases between the two germline ends. Germline V lookup: CDR1 SGHNT, CDR2 YYREEE (reference sequence). The CDR3 protein is CASSPDINSADTQYF. The DNA for the CDR3 is TGTGCCAGCAGTCCGGACATCAACTCAGCAGATACGCAGTATTTT. Complete variable domain (other parts from reference TRBV5-4 and TRBJ2-3): ETGVTQSPTHLIKTRGQQVTLRCSSQSGHNTVSWYQQALGQGPQFIFQYYREEENGRGNFPPRFSGLQFPNYSSELNVNALELDDSALYLCASSPDINSADTQYFGPGTRLTVL.